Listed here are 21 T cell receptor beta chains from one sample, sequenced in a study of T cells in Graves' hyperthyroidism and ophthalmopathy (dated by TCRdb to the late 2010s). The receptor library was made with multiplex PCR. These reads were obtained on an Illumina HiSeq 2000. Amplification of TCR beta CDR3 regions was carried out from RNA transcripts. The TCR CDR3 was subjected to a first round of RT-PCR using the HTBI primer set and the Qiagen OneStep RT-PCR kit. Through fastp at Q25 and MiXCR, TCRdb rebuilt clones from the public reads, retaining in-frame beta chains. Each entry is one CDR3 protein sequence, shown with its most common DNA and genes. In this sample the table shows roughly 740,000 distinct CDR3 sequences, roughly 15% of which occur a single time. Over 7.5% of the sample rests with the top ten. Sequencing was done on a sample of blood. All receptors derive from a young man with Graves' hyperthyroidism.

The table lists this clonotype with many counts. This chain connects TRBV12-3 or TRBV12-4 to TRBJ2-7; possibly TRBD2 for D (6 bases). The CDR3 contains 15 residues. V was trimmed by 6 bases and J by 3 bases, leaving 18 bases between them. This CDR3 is CASSSPGHGGYEQYF. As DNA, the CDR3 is TGTGCCAGCAGCTCCCCGGGGCACGGGGGCTACGAGCAGTACTTC.

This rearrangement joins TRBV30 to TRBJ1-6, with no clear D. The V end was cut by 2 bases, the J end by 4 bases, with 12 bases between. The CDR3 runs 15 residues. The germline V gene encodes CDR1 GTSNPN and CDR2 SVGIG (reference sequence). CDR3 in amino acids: CAWSSDRIYNSPLHF. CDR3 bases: TGTGCCTGGAGTTCGGATCGAATTTATAATTCACCCCTCCACTTT.

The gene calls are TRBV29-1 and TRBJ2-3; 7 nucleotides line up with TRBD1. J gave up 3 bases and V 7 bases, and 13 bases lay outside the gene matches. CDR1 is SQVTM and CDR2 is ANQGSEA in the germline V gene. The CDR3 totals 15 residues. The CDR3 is CSAERTGQLTDTQYF. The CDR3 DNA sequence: TGCAGCGCTGAGCGGACAGGACAACTGACAGATACGCAGTATTTT.

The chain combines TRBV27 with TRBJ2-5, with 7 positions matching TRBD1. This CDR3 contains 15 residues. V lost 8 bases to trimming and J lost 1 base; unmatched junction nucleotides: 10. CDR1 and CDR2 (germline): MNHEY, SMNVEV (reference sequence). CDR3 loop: CASADPGDSQETQYF. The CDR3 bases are TGTGCCAGCGCCGACCCTGGGGACAGCCAAGAGACCCAGTACTTC.

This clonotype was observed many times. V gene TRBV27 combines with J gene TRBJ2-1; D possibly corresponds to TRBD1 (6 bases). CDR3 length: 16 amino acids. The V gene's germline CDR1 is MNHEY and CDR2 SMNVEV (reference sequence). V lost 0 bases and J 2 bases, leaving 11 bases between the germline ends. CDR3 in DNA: TGTGCCAGCAGTTTATCTTGGGACACGGCCTACAATGAGCAGTTCTTC. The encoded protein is CASSLSWDTAYNEQFF.

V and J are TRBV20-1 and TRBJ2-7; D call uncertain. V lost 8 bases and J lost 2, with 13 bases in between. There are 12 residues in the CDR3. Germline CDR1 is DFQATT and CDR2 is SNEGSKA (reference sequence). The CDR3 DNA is TGCAGTACCAGACCGAGGACCTACGAGCAGTACTTC. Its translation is CSTRPRTYEQYF.

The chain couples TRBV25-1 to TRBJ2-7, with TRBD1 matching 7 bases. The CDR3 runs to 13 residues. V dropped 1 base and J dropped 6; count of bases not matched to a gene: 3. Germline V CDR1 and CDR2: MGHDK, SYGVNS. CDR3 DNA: TGTGCCAGCAGTGAATCGGCAGGGGGCGAGCAGTACTTC. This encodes CASSESAGGEQYF.

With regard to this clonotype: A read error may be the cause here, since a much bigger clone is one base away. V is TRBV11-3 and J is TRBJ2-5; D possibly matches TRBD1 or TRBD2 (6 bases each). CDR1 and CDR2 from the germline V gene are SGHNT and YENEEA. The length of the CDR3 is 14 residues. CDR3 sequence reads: CASSFTGRQEIQYF. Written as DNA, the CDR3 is TGTGCCAGCAGTTTTACAGGGAGGCAAGAGATCCAGTACTTC.

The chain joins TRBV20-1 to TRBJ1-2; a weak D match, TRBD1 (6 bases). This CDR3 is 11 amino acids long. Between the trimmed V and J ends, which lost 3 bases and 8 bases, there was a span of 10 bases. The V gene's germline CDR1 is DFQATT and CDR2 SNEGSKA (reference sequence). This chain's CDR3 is CSASPGEGYTF. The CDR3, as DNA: TGCAGTGCTAGCCCAGGGGAGGGCTACACCTTC.

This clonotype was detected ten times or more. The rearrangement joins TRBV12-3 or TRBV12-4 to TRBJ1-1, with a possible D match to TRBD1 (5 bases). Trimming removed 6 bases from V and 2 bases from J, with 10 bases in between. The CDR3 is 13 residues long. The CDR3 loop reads CASSKQVNTEAFF. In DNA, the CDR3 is TGTGCCAGCAGCAAACAGGTCAACACTGAAGCTTTCTTT.

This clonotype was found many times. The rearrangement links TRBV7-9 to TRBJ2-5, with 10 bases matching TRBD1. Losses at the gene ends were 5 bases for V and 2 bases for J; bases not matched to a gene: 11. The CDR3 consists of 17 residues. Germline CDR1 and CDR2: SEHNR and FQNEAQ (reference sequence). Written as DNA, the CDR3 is TGTGCCAGCAGCCCCGCTAGGACAGGGGGATTGCAAGAGACCCAGTACTTC. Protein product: CASSPARTGGLQETQYF.

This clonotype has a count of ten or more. Here the CDR3 reads CASSLLEGRYNEQFF. The CDR3 bases are TGTGCCAGCAGCCTTCTAGAGGGCAGATACAATGAGCAGTTCTTC. The chain joins TRBV7-9 to TRBJ2-1; TRBD2 is a possible D gene (5 bases). Germline CDR1 and CDR2: SEHNR and FQNEAQ (reference sequence). V dropped 5 bases and J dropped 4 bases, with 15 bases sitting between them. The CDR3 totals 15 residues.

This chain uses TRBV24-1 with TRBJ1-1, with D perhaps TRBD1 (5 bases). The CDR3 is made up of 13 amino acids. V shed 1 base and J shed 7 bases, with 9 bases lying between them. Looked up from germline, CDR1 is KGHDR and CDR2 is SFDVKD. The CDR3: CATSDFPRGEAFF. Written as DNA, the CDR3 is TGTGCCACCAGTGATTTTCCGAGGGGTGAAGCTTTCTTT.

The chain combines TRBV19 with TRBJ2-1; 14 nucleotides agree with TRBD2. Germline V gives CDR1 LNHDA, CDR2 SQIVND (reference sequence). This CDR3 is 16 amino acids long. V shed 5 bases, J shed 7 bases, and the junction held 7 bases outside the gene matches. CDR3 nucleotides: TGTGCCAGTAGTTCGCCGGGACTAGCGGGAGTGAATGAGCAGTTCTTC. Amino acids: CASSSPGLAGVNEQFF.

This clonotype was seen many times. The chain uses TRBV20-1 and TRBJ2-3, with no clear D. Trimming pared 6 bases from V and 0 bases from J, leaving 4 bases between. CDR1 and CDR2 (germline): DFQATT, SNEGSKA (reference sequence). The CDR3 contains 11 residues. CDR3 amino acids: CSAGSTDTQYF. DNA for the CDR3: TGCAGTGCGGGGAGCACAGATACGCAGTATTTT.

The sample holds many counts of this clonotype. The CDR3 spells CASSQAGFGRVHQETQYF. CDR3 bases: TGTGCCAGCAGCCAAGCAGGTTTCGGGCGGGTACACCAAGAGACCCAGTACTTC. The rearrangement links TRBV3-1 to TRBJ2-5, with a weak D call TRBD2 (5 bases). CDR1 and CDR2 (germline): LGHDT, YNNKEL (reference sequence). The CDR3 is 18 amino acids. Trimming removed 1 base from V and 0 bases from J, with 18 bases in between.

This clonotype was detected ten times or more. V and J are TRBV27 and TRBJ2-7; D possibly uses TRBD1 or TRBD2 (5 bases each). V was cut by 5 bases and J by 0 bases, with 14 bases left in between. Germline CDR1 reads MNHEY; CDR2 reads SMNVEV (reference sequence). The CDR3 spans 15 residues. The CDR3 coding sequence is TGTGCCAGCAGTCCAAGGACGGGGCTCTCCTACGAGCAGTACTTC. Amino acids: CASSPRTGLSYEQYF.

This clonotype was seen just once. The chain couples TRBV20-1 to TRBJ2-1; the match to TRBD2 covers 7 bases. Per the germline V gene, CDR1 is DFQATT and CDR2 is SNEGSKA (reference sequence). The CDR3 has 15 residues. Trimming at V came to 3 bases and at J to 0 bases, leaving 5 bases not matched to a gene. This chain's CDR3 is CSASGTTNSYNEQFF. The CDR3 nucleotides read TGCAGTGCTAGCGGGACTACGAACTCCTACAATGAGCAGTTCTTC.

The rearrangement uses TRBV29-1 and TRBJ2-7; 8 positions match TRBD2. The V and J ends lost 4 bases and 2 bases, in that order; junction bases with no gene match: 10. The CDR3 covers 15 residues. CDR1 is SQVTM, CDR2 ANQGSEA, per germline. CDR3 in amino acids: CSVVGASGYPYEQYF. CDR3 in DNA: TGCAGCGTTGTAGGGGCTAGCGGGTATCCCTACGAGCAGTACTTC.

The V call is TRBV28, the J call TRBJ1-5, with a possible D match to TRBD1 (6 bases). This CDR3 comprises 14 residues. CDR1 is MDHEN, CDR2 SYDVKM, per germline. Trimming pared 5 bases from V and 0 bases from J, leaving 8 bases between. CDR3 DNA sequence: TGTGCCAGCAGTACAGGGAATAGCAATCAGCCCCAGCATTTT. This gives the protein CASSTGNSNQPQHF.

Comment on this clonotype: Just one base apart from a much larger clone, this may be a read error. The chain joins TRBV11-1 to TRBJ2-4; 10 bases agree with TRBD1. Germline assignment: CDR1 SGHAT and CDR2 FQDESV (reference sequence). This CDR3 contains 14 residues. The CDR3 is CGSSLDRGKNIQYF. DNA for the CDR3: TGTGGCAGCAGCTTGGACAGGGGGAAAAACATTCAGTACTTC.